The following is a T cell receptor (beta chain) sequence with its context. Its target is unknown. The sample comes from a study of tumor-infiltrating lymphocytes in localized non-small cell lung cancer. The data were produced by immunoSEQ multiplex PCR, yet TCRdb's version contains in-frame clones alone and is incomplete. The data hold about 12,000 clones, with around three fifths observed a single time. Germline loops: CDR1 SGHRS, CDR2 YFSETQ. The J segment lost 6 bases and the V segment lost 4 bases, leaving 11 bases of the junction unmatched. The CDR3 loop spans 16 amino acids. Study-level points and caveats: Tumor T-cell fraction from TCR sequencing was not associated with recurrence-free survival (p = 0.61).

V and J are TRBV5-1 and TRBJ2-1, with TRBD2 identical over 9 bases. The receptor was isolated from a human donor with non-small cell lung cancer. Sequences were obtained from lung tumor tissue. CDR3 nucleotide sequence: TGCGCCAGCAGCCCGGGGACTAGCCCCGCAACCAATGAGCAGTTCTTC. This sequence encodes CASSPGTSPATNEQFF.